These 5 T cell receptor beta chains came from one sample sequenced in a study of cytomegalovirus exposure and HLA in healthy donors. The PCR employed 60 Vbeta primers together with 13 Jbeta primers. Profiled with immunoSEQ multiplex PCR; TCRdb holds only in-frame clones, not every one. The table records around 190,000 clones, roughly 86% of them present only once. Sequencing was carried out using PBMCs. The receptors were gathered from a middle-aged man in good health and CMV-seropositive.

The rearrangement uses TRBV7-9 and TRBJ2-2; TRBD2 aligns across 10 bases. The CDR3 consists of 17 residues. The germline gives CDR1 SEHNR, CDR2 FQNEAQ (reference sequence). J gave up 1 base and V 1 base, and 3 bases lay outside the gene matches. CDR3 residues: CASSLVASGGNTGELFF. CDR3 nucleotide sequence: TGTGCCAGCAGCTTAGTAGCTAGCGGGGGGAACACCGGGGAGCTGTTTTTT.

The chain has TRBV19 and TRBJ2-1, with TRBD2 as a possible D gene (7 bases). Germline assignment: CDR1 LNHDA and CDR2 SQIVND (reference sequence). V gave up 4 bases and J gave up 6 bases, with 13 bases separating them. The CDR3 loop spans 14 amino acids. The CDR3 sequence is CASSTGGVFNEQFF. The CDR3, as DNA: TGTGCCAGTAGTACGGGGGGCGTATTCAATGAGCAGTTCTTC.

The V call is TRBV5-1, the J call TRBJ1-2; tentative D call: TRBD1 (5 bases). Trimming cost V 4 bases and J 7 bases, with 11 bases left between them. The germline gives CDR1 SGHRS, CDR2 YFSETQ. The CDR3 contains 12 residues. CDR3 protein: CASSPGVSGYTF. CDR3 in DNA: TGCGCCAGCAGCCCGGGGGTTAGTGGCTACACCTTC.

The V gene is TRBV7-3, the J gene TRBJ1-6, with 7 bases fitting TRBD1. V gave up 3 bases and J gave up 7 bases; unmatched junction bases: 6. There are 15 residues in the CDR3. The germline gives CDR1 SGHTA, CDR2 FQGTGA. The CDR3 is CASSFTGVQNSPLHF. The CDR3 DNA reads as TGTGCCAGCAGCTTCACAGGGGTGCAAAATTCACCCCTCCACTTT.

The rearrangement uses TRBV5-4 and TRBJ2-7; D remains ambiguous. The length of the CDR3 is 14 residues. The germline V gene encodes CDR1 SGHNT and CDR2 YYREEE (reference sequence). Trimming stripped 4 bases from V and 7 bases from J, with 18 bases between. The CDR3 DNA sequence: TGTGCCAGCAGCCCGAAGAATGGCTCCCCTGAGCAGTACTTC. Protein product: CASSPKNGSPEQYF. Based on the CDR3 plus reference TRBV5-4 and TRBJ2-7, the full variable domain is ETGVTQSPTHLIKTRGQQVTLRCSSQSGHNTVSWYQQALGQGPQFIFQYYREEENGRGNFPPRFSGLQFPNYSSELNVNALELDDSALYLCASSPKNGSPEQYFGPGTRLTVT.